These 14 T cell receptor beta chains were all obtained from the same sample, sequenced in a study of T cell changes during pregnancy in multiple sclerosis. Assay: immunoSEQ multiplex PCR; the TCRdb copy retains only in-frame clones and omits some. The table lists some 90,000 clones, about nine tenths of them singletons. This material consisted of peripheral blood, taken after pregnancy. These receptors came from a female donor in good health, enrolled as a control in a pregnancy study.

The chain has TRBV19 and TRBJ1-5; possible D gene TRBD1, 5 bases. The V end was cut by 1 base, the J end by 3 bases, with 10 bases between. CDR3 length: 15 amino acids. CDR1 is LNHDA and CDR2 is SQIVND in the germline V gene (reference sequence). CDR3 sequence: CASSIGDRYNQPQHF. In nucleotides, the CDR3 is TGTGCCAGTAGTATAGGAGACAGATACAATCAGCCCCAGCATTTT. Full variable domain (missing parts from reference TRBV19 and TRBJ1-5): DGGITQSPKYLFRKEGQNVTLSCEQNLNHDAMYWYRQDPGQGLRLIYYSQIVNDFQKGDIAEGYSVSREKKESFPLTVTSAQKNPTAFYLCASSIGDRYNQPQHFGDGTRLSIL.

Here the CDR3 DNA reads TGTGCCAGCAGCCCCCGGCAGGATAGGTACGAGCAGTACTTC. Its protein is CASSPRQDRYEQYF. This rearrangement joins TRBV13 to TRBJ2-7; D is undetermined. Germline V gene sequence: CDR1 PRHDT, CDR2 FYEKMQ (reference sequence). The V end lost 5 bases, the J end lost 4 bases, and 15 bases lay between the germline ends. The CDR3 runs 14 residues.

The gene calls are TRBV28 and TRBJ1-1, with 7 nucleotides matching TRBD1. This CDR3 is 14 amino acids long. V was clipped by 2 bases and J by 4 bases; unmatched bases: 4. Germline V gene lookup returns CDR1 MDHEN and CDR2 SYDVKM. The CDR3 spells CASSLRGQSTEAFF. DNA for the CDR3: TGTGCCAGCAGTTTAAGGGGACAGAGCACTGAAGCTTTCTTT. Drawing the rest from reference TRBV28 and TRBJ1-1, the complete variable domain is DVKVTQSSRYLVKRTGEKVFLECVQDMDHENMFWYRQDPGLGLRLIYFSYDVKMKEKGDIPEGYSVSREKKERFSLILESASTNQTSMYLCASSLRGQSTEAFFGQGTRLTVV.

The chain combines TRBV2 with TRBJ1-4; 7 nucleotides align to TRBD1. This CDR3 contains 14 residues. Germline V CDR1 and CDR2: SNHLY, FYNNEI. V shed 9 bases, J shed 5 bases, and the junction held 9 bases outside the gene matches. CDR3: CASLLTGKNEKLFF. The CDR3 DNA follows: TGTGCCAGTCTCCTGACAGGGAAAAATGAAAAACTGTTTTTT.

This clone appeared once. The chain couples TRBV4-1 to TRBJ1-4; 7 bases are a match to TRBD1. Trimming at V came to 2 bases and at J to 8 bases, leaving 17 bases not matched to a gene. This CDR3 contains 18 residues. The V gene's germline CDR1 is MGHRA and CDR2 YSYEKL. The CDR3 nucleotides read TGCGCCAGCAGCCAACCGGGACAGACCCGGGCCACGGGCGAAAAACTGTTTTTT. Translating it yields CASSQPGQTRATGEKLFF.

The V and J genes are TRBV28 and TRBJ1-3; D might be TRBD1 (5 bases). Trimming shortened V by 6 bases and J by 0 bases, and 12 bases separated the two germline ends. Germline CDR1 MDHEN, CDR2 SYDVKM. The CDR3 contains 15 residues. CDR3 nucleotide sequence: TGTGCCAGCAGCCTGGGGGGGAGCTCTGGAAACACCATATATTTT. Its translation: CASSLGGSSGNTIYF.

This rearrangement joins TRBV2 to TRBJ2-5; 13 nucleotides align to TRBD2. Germline CDR1 SNHLY, CDR2 FYNNEI. The CDR3 loop spans 15 amino acids. V lost 7 bases and J lost 2; bases outside the gene matches: 4. The CDR3 DNA sequence: TGTGCCAGCAAACTGACTAGCGGGGGGCAAGAGACCCAGTACTTC. Its protein product is CASKLTSGGQETQYF.

The CDR3: CASSHDRGGPSEQFF. The CDR3 bases are TGTGCCAGCTCCCATGACAGGGGAGGCCCCAGTGAGCAGTTCTTC. The chain couples TRBV18 to TRBJ2-1; 8 positions match TRBD1. Germline CDR1 and CDR2: KGHSH and LQKENI. Trimming removed 6 bases from V and 9 bases from J; junction bases left unmatched: 13. This CDR3 has 15 amino acids.

The V call is TRBV5-4, the J call TRBJ1-5, with 7 bases identical to TRBD1. The CDR3 loop spans 14 amino acids. Germline trimming cut 3 bases from V and 7 bases from J; bases unmatched to any gene: 7. Germline V gene lookup returns CDR1 SGHNT and CDR2 YYREEE (reference sequence). The CDR3: CASSSGQQDQPQHF. The CDR3 coding sequence is TGTGCCAGCAGCTCGGGACAGCAAGACCAGCCCCAGCATTTT.

The chain links TRBV27 to TRBJ2-2; 9 positions agree with TRBD1. From germline, CDR1 is MNHEY and CDR2 SMNVEV (reference sequence). The CDR3 length is 14 residues. J lost 4 bases, V lost 9 bases, and 6 bases had no gene match. The CDR3 is CASRDRVSTGELFF. The DNA of the CDR3 is TGTGCCAGTCGGGACAGGGTTAGCACCGGGGAGCTGTTTTTT.

The chain recombines TRBV11-2 with TRBJ2-7; 9 bases map to TRBD1. Trimming removed 3 bases from V and 5 bases from J; junction bases left unmatched: 8. CDR1 is SGHAT, CDR2 FQNNGV, per germline. This CDR3 spans 15 amino acids. DNA of the CDR3: TGTGCCAGCAGCTTGACAGACAGGGGGTTCCACGAGCAGTACTTC. It specifies CASSLTDRGFHEQYF.

CDR3 residues: CASSLTLLTPGTDTQYF. DNA for the CDR3: TGTGCCAGCAGCTTAACCCTCCTCACACCCGGCACAGATACGCAGTATTTT. The rearrangement uses TRBV7-2 and TRBJ2-3; D is undetermined. The length of the CDR3 is 17 residues. The V gene's germline CDR1 is SGHTA and CDR2 FQGNSA. V lost 2 bases to trimming and J lost 1 base, with 16 bases between them.

The chain joins TRBV5-4 to TRBJ1-1; a possible D gene is TRBD1 (5 bases). From germline, CDR1 is SGHNT and CDR2 YYREEE (reference sequence). The CDR3 loop spans 15 amino acids. V lost 0 bases and J lost 1, with 10 bases in between. CDR3 sequence (DNA): TGTGCCAGCAGCTTGGATGGCAGGGCGAACACTGAAGCTTTCTTT. Its translation is CASSLDGRANTEAFF.

The rearrangement uses TRBV7-9 and TRBJ2-1; no definite D call. The CDR3 totals 14 residues. Germline loops: CDR1 SEHNR, CDR2 FQNEAQ (reference sequence). V was pared by 4 bases and J by 3 bases, with 10 bases between. This CDR3 is CASSSPNSYNEQFF. DNA of the CDR3: TGTGCCAGCAGCTCCCCCAATAGCTACAATGAGCAGTTCTTC.